These 27 T cell receptor beta chains originate from one sample sequenced in a study of blood T cell repertoires in COVID-19. Repertoires were generated with immunoSEQ multiplex PCR, while TCRdb's copy carries only in-frame clones and drops some. The sample has about 72,000 clones, 82% seen once. The sequenced sample was peripheral blood. Receptors were obtained from a human donor in a cohort sampled during active COVID-19.

The chain has TRBV5-8 and TRBJ1-6; TRBD1 aligns across 11 bases. The CDR3 is made up of 15 amino acids. CDR1 and CDR2 (germline): SGHTS, YDEGEE. V trimming: 2 bases; J trimming: 8 bases; junction bases outside the gene matches: 3. This chain's CDR3 is CASSFAGQGDSPLHF. The CDR3 bases are TGTGCCAGCAGCTTCGCGGGACAGGGGGATTCACCCCTCCACTTT. Combining the CDR3 with reference TRBV5-8 and TRBJ1-6 gives the whole variable domain EAGVTQSPTHLIKTRGQQATLRCSPISGHTSVYWYQQALGLGLQFLLWYDEGEERNRGNFPPRFSGRQFPNYSSELNVNALELEDSALYLCASSFAGQGDSPLHFGNGTRLTVT.

The V gene is TRBV4-2, the J gene TRBJ2-7; 12 nucleotides match TRBD2. Trimming at V came to 1 base and at J to 4 bases, leaving 2 bases not matched to a gene. There are 15 residues in the CDR3. Germline assignment: CDR1 LGHNA and CDR2 YNFKEQ. Written as DNA, the CDR3 is TGTGCCAGCAGCCAAGGACTAGCGGGGGTTTACGAGCAGTACTTC. It yields the protein CASSQGLAGVYEQYF.

The rearrangement uses TRBV9 and TRBJ1-1; D not certain. The CDR3 runs to 13 residues. Trimming pared 0 bases from V and 6 bases from J, leaving 9 bases between. Germline V gene sequence: CDR1 SGDLS, CDR2 YYNGEE. CDR3: CASSVVVSAEAFF. CDR3 in DNA: TGTGCCAGCAGCGTAGTAGTTTCTGCTGAAGCTTTCTTT.

This clone was seen once. The chain combines TRBV9 with TRBJ1-1, with D hard to call. This CDR3 comprises 14 residues. Germline V lookup: CDR1 SGDLS, CDR2 YYNGEE. V lost 2 bases, J lost 1 base, and 9 bases lay in between. The CDR3 sequence is CASSVMPGNTEAFF. In DNA form, the CDR3 reads TGTGCCAGCAGCGTTATGCCGGGGAACACTGAAGCTTTCTTT.

V is TRBV28 and J is TRBJ1-5, with D possibly matching TRBD1 (5 bases). The CDR3 extends over 17 amino acids. Trimming pared 7 bases from V and 0 bases from J, leaving 19 bases between. Germline values: CDR1 MDHEN, CDR2 SYDVKM. This chain's CDR3 is CASIVTGGVGSNQPQHF. CDR3 sequence (DNA): TGTGCCAGCATAGTTACAGGCGGAGTAGGTAGCAATCAGCCCCAGCATTTT.

This sequence joins TRBV13 and TRBJ1-2; no reliable D call. Trimming removed 0 bases from V and 8 bases from J, with 7 bases in between. The germline gives CDR1 PRHDT, CDR2 FYEKMQ (reference sequence). CDR3 size: 12 residues. This CDR3 is CASSLGAAGYTF. The CDR3 DNA reads as TGTGCCAGCAGCTTAGGGGCAGCGGGCTACACCTTC.

The chain joins TRBV5-1 to TRBJ1-4; 10 bases line up with TRBD1. The CDR3 spans 17 residues. Per the germline V gene, CDR1 is SGHRS and CDR2 is YFSETQ. With V trimmed by 0 bases and J by 5 bases, 7 bases remained unmatched. In DNA, the CDR3 is TGCGCCAGCAGCTTGGGACAGGGGGCACCATTCAATGAAAAACTGTTTTTT. Encoded protein: CASSLGQGAPFNEKLFF.

This chain joins TRBV6-6 and TRBJ2-7; a possible D gene is TRBD2 (6 bases). Germline V lookup: CDR1 MNHNY, CDR2 SVGAGI (reference sequence). CDR3 length equals 12 residues. Trimming shortened V by 6 bases and J by 5 bases, and 11 bases separated the two germline ends. CDR3 bases: TGTGCCAGCAGGACGACTAGTGACGAGCAGTACTTC. Protein sequence: CASRTTSDEQYF.

V and J are TRBV6-2 or TRBV6-3 and TRBJ1-5; 7 nucleotides line up with TRBD1. Germline CDR1 is MNHEY and CDR2 is SVGEGT. J gave up 4 bases and V 0 bases, and 12 bases lay outside the gene matches. The CDR3 runs 18 residues. For the CDR3, the DNA is TGTGCCAGCAGTTACTCCCCATTCGACAGGGAGCGTAATCAGCCCCAGCATTTT. Residues: CASSYSPFDRERNQPQHF.

Here the CDR3 DNA reads TGTGCCAGCAGAAAACTCGCAGGGGGCATCACCGGGGAGCTGTTTTTT. Its protein product is CASRKLAGGITGELFF. V is TRBV7-2 and J is TRBJ2-2; 8 positions match TRBD1. Germline CDR1 is SGHTA and CDR2 is FQGNSA. V lost 6 bases, J lost 4 bases, and 10 bases stayed unmatched. CDR3 length: 16 amino acids.

This chain links TRBV5-4 with TRBJ1-2, with 7 bases fitting TRBD1. After removal of 2 bases from V and 3 bases from J, the junction contained 7 bases not matched to a gene. The CDR3 is made up of 15 amino acids. Germline CDR1 is SGHNT and CDR2 is YYREEE (reference sequence). The chain's CDR3 is CASSFKGAGDYGYTF. In DNA, the CDR3 is TGTGCCAGCAGCTTTAAGGGGGCTGGGGACTATGGCTACACCTTC.

The chain recombines TRBV10-2 with TRBJ2-7; 7 bases are shared with TRBD2. Unmatched junction bases numbered 8, after V lost 3 bases and J lost 3 bases. The germline gives CDR1 WSHSY, CDR2 SAAADI. The CDR3 has 15 amino acids. CDR3 loop: CASSELQTGGYEQYF. The CDR3 DNA is TGCGCCAGCAGTGAACTACAAACGGGGGGCTACGAGCAGTACTTC.

The rearrangement uses TRBV30 and TRBJ2-3; 8 bases match TRBD2. With V trimmed by 2 bases and J by 1 base, 8 bases remained unmatched. Germline-derived CDR1 and CDR2 are GTSNPN and SVGIG (reference sequence). CDR3 size: 16 residues. CDR3 loop: CAWSRGGGLRTDTQYF. The CDR3 DNA reads as TGTGCCTGGAGTAGAGGCGGGGGGCTCCGCACAGATACGCAGTATTTT.

The chain employs TRBV3-1 (or the pseudogene TRBV3-2) and TRBJ2-1, with D possibly TRBD2 on 6 matching bases. V was pared by 2 bases and J by 4 bases, with 9 bases between. Germline V CDR1 and CDR2: LGHDT, YNNKEL (reference sequence). The CDR3 length is 14 residues. CDR3 protein: CASSQRGMYNEQFF. The CDR3 nucleotides are TGTGCCAGCAGCCAACGCGGGATGTACAATGAGCAGTTCTTC.

CDR3: CASSYRRQGASEQYF. The CDR3 bases are TGTGCCAGCAGTTACCGGAGACAGGGGGCGAGTGAGCAGTACTTC. V and J are TRBV6-5 and TRBJ2-7; 10 positions agree with TRBD1. Germline V gives CDR1 MNHEY, CDR2 SVGAGI. Unmatched junction bases numbered 8, after V lost 2 bases and J lost 7 bases. CDR3 size: 15 residues.

The V gene is TRBV6-2 or TRBV6-3, the J gene TRBJ2-3, with TRBD2 matching over 11 bases. The junction had 4 bases not matched to a gene; V was cut back by 3 bases and J by 2 bases. Germline V gives CDR1 MNHEY, CDR2 SVGEGT. This CDR3 has 16 residues. The CDR3 loop is CASSYTSGGLTDTQYF. Here the CDR3 DNA reads TGTGCCAGCAGTTATACTAGCGGGGGCCTCACAGATACGCAGTATTTT.

This clone was observed once. DNA for the CDR3: TGTGCCAGCAGCCCTCGGACTAGCGGGGTCGGCACAGATACGCAGTATTTT. Translation: CASSPRTSGVGTDTQYF. The genes are TRBV3-1 (or the pseudogene TRBV3-2) and TRBJ2-3; 12 bases agree with TRBD2. The V gene end was trimmed by 4 bases and the J gene end by 1 base; junction bases not matched to a gene: 6. The CDR3 consists of 17 residues. Germline assignment: CDR1 LGHDT and CDR2 YNNKEL (reference sequence).

This CDR3 is CASSYAATQYF. CDR3 nucleotides: TGTGCCAGCAGTTATGCGGCTACGCAGTATTTT. The gene calls are TRBV6-5 and TRBJ2-3; D remains ambiguous. This CDR3 comprises 11 residues. CDR1 and CDR2 (germline): MNHEY, SVGAGI. V lost 3 bases and J 8 bases, leaving 6 bases between the germline ends.

The chain couples TRBV5-1 to TRBJ1-2; D is possibly TRBD1 (5 bases). V was pared by 5 bases and J by 3 bases, with 8 bases between. This CDR3 spans 12 amino acids. The germline V gene encodes CDR1 SGHRS and CDR2 YFSETQ. This CDR3 reads CASRTDDYGYTF. The CDR3 bases are TGCGCCAGCAGGACAGATGACTATGGCTACACCTTC.

The chain is built from TRBV7-2 and TRBJ2-7, with TRBD2 as a possible D gene (5 bases). CDR1 and CDR2 (germline): SGHTA, FQGNSA. The CDR3 is made up of 14 amino acids. Between the trimmed V and J ends, which lost 1 base and 6 bases, there was a span of 13 bases. This CDR3 is CASSLDGNMLEQYF. CDR3 DNA sequence: TGTGCCAGCAGCTTAGACGGGAATATGCTCGAGCAGTACTTC. Based on the CDR3 plus reference TRBV7-2 and TRBJ2-7, the full variable domain is GAGVSQSPSNKVTEKGKDVELRCDPISGHTALYWYRQSLGQGLEFLIYFQGNSAPDKSGLPSDRFSAERTGGSVSTLTIQRTQQEDSAVYLCASSLDGNMLEQYFGPGTRLTVT.

The CDR3 nucleotides are TGTGCCAGCAGTTACTCGACAACAGGGATCACTGAAGCTTTCTTT. It translates to CASSYSTTGITEAFF. The V and J genes are TRBV6-5 and TRBJ1-1; tentatively, D is TRBD1 (6 bases). CDR1 and CDR2 from the germline V gene are MNHEY and SVGAGI. Trimming left V 0 bases short and J 4 bases short, with 12 bases between. The CDR3 has 15 amino acids.

The chain is built from TRBV2 and TRBJ1-5; 8 nucleotides agree with TRBD1. The germline V gene has CDR1 SNHLY and CDR2 FYNNEI. This CDR3 is built from 12 residues. V shed 6 bases, J shed 8 bases, and the junction held 3 bases outside the gene matches. In nucleotides, the CDR3 is TGTGCCAGCAGACTACAGGGGGAGCCCCAGCATTTT. It encodes CASRLQGEPQHF.

J is TRBJ1-1 and V is TRBV6-6; the D gene is possibly TRBD1 (5 bases). The V gene lost 4 bases and the J gene lost 2 bases, with 17 bases spanning the gap. CDR1 is MNHNY and CDR2 is SVGAGI in the germline V gene (reference sequence). The CDR3 runs to 16 residues. CDR3 sequence reads: CASSFPGGGGNTEAFF. The CDR3 DNA is TGTGCCAGCAGTTTCCCCGGGGGAGGAGGTAACACTGAAGCTTTCTTT.

The chain combines TRBV27 with TRBJ1-4; D gene unclear. V was clipped by 6 bases and J by 5 bases, with 7 bases between them. The germline CDR1 and CDR2 sequences are MNHEY and SMNVEV (reference sequence). The CDR3 length is 12 residues. CDR3 sequence reads: CASSPPNEKLFF. The CDR3 nucleotides read TGTGCCAGCAGCCCCCCGAATGAAAAACTGTTTTTT.

The CDR3 DNA reads TGTGCCAGCTCACCGACGGAGGTGGGAGAGACCCAGTACTTC. This encodes CASSPTEVGETQYF. The chain recombines TRBV18 with TRBJ2-5; D may be TRBD2 (5 bases). V dropped 3 bases and J dropped 4 bases, with 12 bases sitting between them. The CDR3 runs to 14 residues. Germline lookup yields CDR1 KGHSH and CDR2 LQKENI.

The rearrangement links TRBV4-3 to TRBJ1-4; weak D call: TRBD1 (5 bases). The CDR3 length is 17 residues. The V end lost 0 bases, the J end lost 2 bases, and 13 bases lay between the germline ends. CDR1 is LGHNA and CDR2 is YSLEER in the germline V gene. The chain's CDR3 is CASSQEGSGGTNEKLFF. The CDR3 DNA reads as TGCGCCAGCAGCCAAGAGGGGTCGGGGGGGACTAATGAAAAACTGTTTTTT.

Comments on this clone: Other DNA sequences in this specimen translate into the identical CDR3. The rearrangement links TRBV5-1 to TRBJ2-1; no firm D call. This CDR3 has 15 residues. CDR1 SGHRS and CDR2 YFSETQ come from the germline V gene. Deletions cut 0 bases from V and 4 bases from J, with 11 bases between. CDR3 protein: CASSLAAGFYNEQFF. CDR3 bases: TGCGCCAGCAGCTTGGCCGCAGGTTTTTACAATGAGCAGTTCTTC. The full variable domain, with the rest looked up from reference TRBV5-1 and TRBJ2-1, is KAGVTQTPRYLIKTRGQQVTLSCSPISGHRSVSWYQQTPGQGLQFLFEYFSETQRNKGNFPGRFSGRQFSNSRSEMNVSTLELGDSALYLCASSLAAGFYNEQFFGPGTRLTVL.